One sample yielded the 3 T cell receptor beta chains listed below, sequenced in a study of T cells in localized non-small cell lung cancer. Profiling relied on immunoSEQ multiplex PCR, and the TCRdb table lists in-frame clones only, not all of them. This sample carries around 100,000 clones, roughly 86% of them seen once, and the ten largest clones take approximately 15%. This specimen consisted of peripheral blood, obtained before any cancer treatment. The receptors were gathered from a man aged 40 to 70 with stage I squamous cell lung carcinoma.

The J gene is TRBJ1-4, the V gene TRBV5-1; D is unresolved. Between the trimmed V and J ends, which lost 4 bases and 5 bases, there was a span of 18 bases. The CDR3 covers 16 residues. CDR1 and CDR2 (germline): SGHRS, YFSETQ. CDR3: CASSQGPVQPNEKLFF. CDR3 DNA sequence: TGCGCCAGCAGCCAAGGCCCAGTACAGCCAAATGAAAAACTGTTTTTT.

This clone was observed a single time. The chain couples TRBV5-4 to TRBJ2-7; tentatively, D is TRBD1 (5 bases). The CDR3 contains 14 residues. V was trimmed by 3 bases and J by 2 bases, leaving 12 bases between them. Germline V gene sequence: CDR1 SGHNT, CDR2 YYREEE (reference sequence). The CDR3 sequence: CASSYDSTTYEQYF. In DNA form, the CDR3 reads TGTGCCAGCAGCTACGACAGTACAACCTACGAGCAGTACTTC. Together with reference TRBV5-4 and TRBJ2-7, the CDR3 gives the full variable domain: ETGVTQSPTHLIKTRGQQVTLRCSSQSGHNTVSWYQQALGQGPQFIFQYYREEENGRGNFPPRFSGLQFPNYSSELNVNALELDDSALYLCASSYDSTTYEQYFGPGTRLTVT.

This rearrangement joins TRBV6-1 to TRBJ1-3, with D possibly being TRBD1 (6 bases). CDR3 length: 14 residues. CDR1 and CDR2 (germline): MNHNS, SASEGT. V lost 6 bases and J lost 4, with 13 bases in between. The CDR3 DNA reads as TGTGCCAGCAGGACCACAGGGACAGGAAACACCATATATTTT. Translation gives CASRTTGTGNTIYF.